The 16 T cell receptor beta chains below were found in one sample sequenced in a study of CXCR3-negative and CXCR3-positive naive CD8 T cells. General study findings and limits: Researchers report that CXCR3-positive naive cells carry more hydrophobic TRB CDR3s than CXCR3-negative naive cells.

Their target antigens are unknown. UMI-tagged TRB cDNA libraries were built via 5' RACE. TCRdb re-called the 5' RACE reads; one entry per CDR3 protein, DNA not given. Here the sample table reports 110,000 or so distinct CDR3 sequences. The specimen was naive CXCR3+ CD8+ T cells from blood. This sample's subset: CD45RO-CCR7+CD27+CD95- naive CD8+ T cells expressing CXCR3 (TNR3+). The receptors shown here come from a human donor in good health. Some clones in this sample may be carry-over from other donors' samples.

The V gene is TRBV20-1, the J gene TRBJ2-7; the D call of TRBD1 rests on TCRdb alone, since no DNA is present to check it. Germline values: CDR1 DFQATT, CDR2 SNEGSKA (reference sequence). The CDR3 contains 15 residues. The CDR3 here is CSARDRGQGGNEQYF.

V gene TRBV27 combines with J gene TRBJ1-2. This CDR3 contains 14 residues. Germline V gene lookup returns CDR1 MNHEY and CDR2 SMNVEV (reference sequence). CDR3 region: CASSPHQRSYGYTF.

The chain links TRBV7-2 to TRBJ2-2. Germline lookup yields CDR1 SGHTA and CDR2 FQGNSA. The CDR3 sequence is 12 residues long. The CDR3 region is CASSLTSGELFF. The complete variable domain, with remaining parts taken from reference TRBV7-2 and TRBJ2-2, reads GAGVSQSPSNKVTEKGKDVELRCDPISGHTALYWYRQSLGQGLEFLIYFQGNSAPDKSGLPSDRFSAERTGGSVSTLTIQRTQQEDSAVYLCASSLTSGELFFGEGSRLTVL.

The genes are TRBV19 and TRBJ1-1; as DNA is missing, the TRBD1 call by TCRdb cannot be tested. Germline CDR1 reads LNHDA; CDR2 reads SQIVND (reference sequence). The CDR3 runs 15 residues. Here the CDR3 reads CASSTKRQKNTEAFF.

This chain joins TRBV28 and TRBJ2-7; TCRdb outputs TRBD1, but without DNA this stays unchecked. The germline V gene has CDR1 MDHEN and CDR2 SYDVKM. The CDR3 length is 16 residues. CDR3 loop: CASSFGPADRMTEQYF.

This chain links TRBV12-3 or TRBV12-4 with TRBJ2-3. CDR3 length: 12 amino acids. CDR3 region: CASSSSTDTQYF.

This chain links TRBV28 with TRBJ2-5; the D call from TCRdb, TRBD1, cannot be confirmed without DNA. The CDR3 is made up of 14 amino acids. Germline-derived CDR1 and CDR2 are MDHEN and SYDVKM. The CDR3 loop reads CASRLDRVQETQYF. The whole variable domain, filled in from reference TRBV28 and TRBJ2-5, reads DVKVTQSSRYLVKRTGEKVFLECVQDMDHENMFWYRQDPGLGLRLIYFSYDVKMKEKGDIPEGYSVSREKKERFSLILESASTNQTSMYLCASRLDRVQETQYFGPGTRLLVL.

V gene TRBV11-2 combines with J gene TRBJ2-3. CDR3 size: 15 residues. Germline loops: CDR1 SGHAT, CDR2 FQNNGV. The CDR3 is CASSLDRETADTQYF.

This chain uses TRBV10-3 with TRBJ1-3. Germline assignment: CDR1 ENHRY and CDR2 SYGVKD. This CDR3 is built from 15 residues. CDR3 in amino acids: CAISESTGIGNTIYF.

The V and J genes are TRBV20-1 and TRBJ2-7; the D call of TRBD1 rests on TCRdb alone, since no DNA is present to check it. The germline V gene has CDR1 DFQATT and CDR2 SNEGSKA (reference sequence). CDR3 length: 14 residues. CDR3 residues: CSARVGVLTYEQYF.

V gene TRBV19 combines with J gene TRBJ1-1. This CDR3 has 11 residues. The germline V gene has CDR1 LNHDA and CDR2 SQIVND (reference sequence). CDR3 region: CASGVAGEAFF.

The CDR3 is CAISESGGYNEQFF. The chain links TRBV10-3 to TRBJ2-1; TCRdb gives TRBD2 as the D gene, but with no DNA this cannot be confirmed. Germline lookup yields CDR1 ENHRY and CDR2 SYGVKD. The CDR3 has 14 amino acids.

This sequence joins TRBV28 and TRBJ2-1; TCRdb calls TRBD2, which cannot be checked without DNA. The CDR3 covers 18 residues. From germline, CDR1 is MDHEN and CDR2 SYDVKM. This chain's CDR3 is CASSLFRQPGLVDNEQFF.

The rearrangement uses TRBV27 and TRBJ2-7. The CDR3 is 13 amino acids. Germline V gene lookup returns CDR1 MNHEY and CDR2 SMNVEV (reference sequence). The CDR3 sequence: CASSLRSDYEQYF.

The CDR3 sequence: CASTHTGTEYNEQFF. The J gene is TRBJ2-1, the V gene TRBV7-9; TCRdb lists TRBD2, though no DNA is available to test this call. CDR1 and CDR2 from the germline V gene are SEHNR and FQNEAQ (reference sequence). This CDR3 comprises 15 residues.

This rearrangement joins TRBV28 to TRBJ1-5; TCRdb indicates TRBD1, and absent DNA this call remains unverified. The CDR3 covers 15 residues. From germline, CDR1 is MDHEN and CDR2 SYDVKM. The CDR3 loop reads CASSVRGFSNQPQHF.